The clone carrying this TCR beta chain rates as medium-sized. In patients chosen for sequencing, flow cytometry had shown CD8+CD57+ cell expansion. Patients had undergone no therapy by the time their blood was sampled. The sample comes from a study of CD8+CD57+ T cells in acquired aplastic anemia. Study overall: The average for DNA from sorted CD4+ and CD8+ cells was 3 to 3.5 ug.

Trimming removed 3 bases at V and 5 bases at J, with 8 bases between. The CDR3 runs to 13 residues. Germline CDR1 SNHLY, CDR2 FYNNEI. CDR3 and TCR beta VDJ profiling relied on a genomic DNA template. TCRdb re-analysed the reads in MiXCR, keeping a single row per CDR3 protein. This table has about 58,000 distinct CDR3 sequences, around 50% appearing once. The TCR originated in a human donor with aplastic anemia. Sample: sorted CD4+, CD8+, or CD8+CD57+ T cells (not recorded which) from PBMCs. The chain links TRBV2 to TRBJ2-1; D is possibly TRBD1 (5 bases). The CDR3 bases are TGTGCCAGCAGTGACAGGGTCCACAATGAGCAGTTCTTC. This gives the protein CASSDRVHNEQFF. The variable domain in full, completed from reference TRBV2 and TRBJ2-1, reads EPEVTQTPSHQVTQMGQEVILRCVPISNHLYFYWYRQILGQKVEFLVSFYNNEISEKSEIFDDQFSVERPDGSNFTLKIRSTKLEDSAMYFCASSDRVHNEQFFGPGTRLTVL.